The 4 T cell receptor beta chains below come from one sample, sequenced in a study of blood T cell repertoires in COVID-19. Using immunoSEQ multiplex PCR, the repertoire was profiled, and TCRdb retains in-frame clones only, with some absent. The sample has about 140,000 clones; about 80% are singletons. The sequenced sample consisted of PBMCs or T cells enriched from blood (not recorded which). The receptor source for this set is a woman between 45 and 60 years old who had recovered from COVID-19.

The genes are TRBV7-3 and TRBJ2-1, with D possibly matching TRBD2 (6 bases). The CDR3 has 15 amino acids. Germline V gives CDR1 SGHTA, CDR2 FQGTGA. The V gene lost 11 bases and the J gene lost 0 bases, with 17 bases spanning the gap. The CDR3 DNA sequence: TGTGCCTTATTCTTCGGGCGGGGCTCCTACAATGAGCAGTTCTTC. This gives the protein CALFFGRGSYNEQFF.

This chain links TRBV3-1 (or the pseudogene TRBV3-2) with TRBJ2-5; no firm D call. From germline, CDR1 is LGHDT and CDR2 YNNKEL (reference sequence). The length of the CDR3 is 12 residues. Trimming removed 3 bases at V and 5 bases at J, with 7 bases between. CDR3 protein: CASSQIEETQYF. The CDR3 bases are TGTGCCAGCAGCCAGATTGAGGAGACCCAGTACTTC.

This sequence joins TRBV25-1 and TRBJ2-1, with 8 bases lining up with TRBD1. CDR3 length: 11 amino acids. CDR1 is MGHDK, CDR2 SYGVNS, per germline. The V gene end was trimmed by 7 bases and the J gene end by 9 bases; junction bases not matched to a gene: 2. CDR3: CASNRGIEQFF. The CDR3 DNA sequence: TGTGCCAGCAACAGGGGGATTGAGCAGTTCTTC. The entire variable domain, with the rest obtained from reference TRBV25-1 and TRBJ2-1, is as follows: EADIYQTPRYLVIGTGKKITLECSQTMGHDKMYWYQQDPGMELHLIHYSYGVNSTEKGDLSSESTVSRIRTEHFPLTLESARPSHTSQYLCASNRGIEQFFGPGTRLTVL.

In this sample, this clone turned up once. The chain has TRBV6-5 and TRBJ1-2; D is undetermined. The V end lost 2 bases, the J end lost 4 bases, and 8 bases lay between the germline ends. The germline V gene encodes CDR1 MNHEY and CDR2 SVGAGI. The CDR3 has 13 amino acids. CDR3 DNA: TGTGCCAGCAGTTACGGGCAGTTCTATGGCTACACCTTC. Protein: CASSYGQFYGYTF.